Below are 10 T cell receptor beta chains sequenced from a single sample in a study of cytomegalovirus exposure and HLA in healthy donors. In the PCR, 60 Vbeta and 13 Jbeta primers were used. Profiling relied on immunoSEQ multiplex PCR, and the TCRdb table lists in-frame clones only, not all of them. The data hold roughly 120,000 clones, with about 73% observed a single time. Material: PBMCs. These receptors all stem from a woman between 25 and 40 years old in good health and CMV-seropositive.

Worth noting for this clone: One junction end disagrees with the germline gene, perhaps due to a read error. Other DNA sequences of this sample code for an identical CDR3. The chain links TRBV4-1 to TRBJ2-1; 10 positions agree with TRBD2. CDR3 size: 16 residues. CDR1 MGHRA and CDR2 YSYEKL come from the germline V gene. The CDR3 reads CASSQGPAGGRNEQFF. Here the CDR3 DNA reads TGTGCCAGCAGCCAAGGTCCAGCGGGGGGGAGGAATGAGCAGTTCTTC.

DNA of the CDR3: TGTGCCAGCAGCCAAGTCGGGTGGGTGGGTTTGAACACTGAAGCTTTCTTT. Encoded protein: CASSQVGWVGLNTEAFF. The gene calls are TRBV14 and TRBJ1-1, with D unclear. The germline V gene encodes CDR1 SGHDN and CDR2 FVKESK. The CDR3 loop spans 17 amino acids. V was trimmed by 1 base and J by 0 bases, leaving 15 bases between them.

This chain connects TRBV5-6 to TRBJ2-3, with D possibly TRBD1 on 6 matching bases. The CDR3 totals 15 residues. Trimming cost V 2 bases and J 2 bases, with 12 bases left between them. The V gene's germline CDR1 is SGHDT and CDR2 YYEEEE. The CDR3 protein is CASSFRQEITDTQYF. The CDR3 DNA reads TGTGCCAGCAGCTTTAGACAGGAGATCACAGATACGCAGTATTTT. Using reference TRBV5-6 and TRBJ2-3 for the parts outside the CDR3, the full variable domain is DAGVTQSPTHLIKTRGQQVTLRCSPKSGHDTVSWYQQALGQGPQFIFQYYEEEERQRGNFPDRFSGHQFPNYSSELNVNALLLGDSALYLCASSFRQEITDTQYFGPGTRLTVL.

This chain links TRBV9 with TRBJ1-3; D not resolved. CDR1 and CDR2 (germline): SGDLS, YYNGEE. This CDR3 has 17 residues. Trimming removed 3 bases from V and 1 base from J, with 17 bases in between. CDR3 region: CASSAGGRLGSGNTIYF. CDR3 coding DNA: TGTGCCAGCAGCGCAGGTGGGAGGTTAGGGTCTGGAAACACCATATATTTT.

The chain combines TRBV19 with TRBJ2-1; the match to TRBD2 covers 11 bases. With V trimmed by 3 bases and J by 7 bases, 5 bases remained unmatched. This CDR3 spans 15 amino acids. Looked up from germline, CDR1 is LNHDA and CDR2 is SQIVND (reference sequence). CDR3 sequence: CASSMPSGGKNEQFF. Here the CDR3 DNA reads TGTGCCAGTAGTATGCCTAGCGGGGGGAAAAATGAGCAGTTCTTC.

The chain links TRBV7-3 to TRBJ2-7, with D possibly being TRBD1 (6 bases). Germline CDR1 SGHTA, CDR2 FQGTGA. This CDR3 has 16 residues. V was shortened by 7 bases and J by 2 bases, with 21 bases between the two germline ends. The CDR3 sequence: CASIPGRQVCPYEQYF. CDR3 bases: TGTGCCAGCATCCCAGGAAGACAGGTGTGCCCCTACGAGCAGTACTTC.

This rearrangement joins TRBV7-2 to TRBJ2-7, with unresolved D. The CDR3 is 14 residues long. Trimming cost V 1 base and J 6 bases, with 13 bases left between them. Germline CDR1 SGHTA, CDR2 FQGNSA. CDR3 sequence (DNA): TGTGCCAGCAGCTTAGGCTGGCAGGCCCTCGAGCAGTACTTC. It is translated as CASSLGWQALEQYF.

The rearrangement links TRBV4-1 to TRBJ2-1; tentative D call: TRBD2 (7 bases). From germline, CDR1 is MGHRA and CDR2 YSYEKL. The V end lost 4 bases, the J end lost 9 bases, and 13 bases lay between the germline ends. This CDR3 is 13 amino acids long. This CDR3 is CASSPKGGREQFF. CDR3 bases: TGCGCCAGCAGCCCGAAGGGGGGGCGTGAGCAGTTCTTC.

The chain links TRBV6-6 to TRBJ2-7, with D possibly TRBD2 on 5 matching bases. The V and J ends lost 8 bases and 5 bases respectively, with 13 bases between them. The CDR3 is 12 amino acids. Looked up from germline, CDR1 is MNHNY and CDR2 is SVGAGI (reference sequence). CDR3 region: CASLGGRNEQYF. CDR3 in DNA: TGTGCCAGCCTCGGCGGGCGGAACGAGCAGTACTTC.

V and J are TRBV7-9 and TRBJ2-5; a weak D match, TRBD1 (5 bases). The CDR3 length is 14 residues. Trimming took off 2 bases at V and 2 bases at J, with 9 bases between the two ends. Germline V gene sequence: CDR1 SEHNR, CDR2 FQNEAQ (reference sequence). The CDR3 DNA follows: TGTGCCAGCAGCTTATCGGACACACAAGAGACCCAGTACTTC. Its protein is CASSLSDTQETQYF. The variable domain in full, with the rest retrieved from reference TRBV7-9 and TRBJ2-5, is DTGVSQNPRHKITKRGQNVTFRCDPISEHNRLYWYRQTLGQGPEFLTYFQNEAQLEKSRLLSDRFSAERPKGSFSTLEIQRTEQGDSAMYLCASSLSDTQETQYFGPGTRLLVL.